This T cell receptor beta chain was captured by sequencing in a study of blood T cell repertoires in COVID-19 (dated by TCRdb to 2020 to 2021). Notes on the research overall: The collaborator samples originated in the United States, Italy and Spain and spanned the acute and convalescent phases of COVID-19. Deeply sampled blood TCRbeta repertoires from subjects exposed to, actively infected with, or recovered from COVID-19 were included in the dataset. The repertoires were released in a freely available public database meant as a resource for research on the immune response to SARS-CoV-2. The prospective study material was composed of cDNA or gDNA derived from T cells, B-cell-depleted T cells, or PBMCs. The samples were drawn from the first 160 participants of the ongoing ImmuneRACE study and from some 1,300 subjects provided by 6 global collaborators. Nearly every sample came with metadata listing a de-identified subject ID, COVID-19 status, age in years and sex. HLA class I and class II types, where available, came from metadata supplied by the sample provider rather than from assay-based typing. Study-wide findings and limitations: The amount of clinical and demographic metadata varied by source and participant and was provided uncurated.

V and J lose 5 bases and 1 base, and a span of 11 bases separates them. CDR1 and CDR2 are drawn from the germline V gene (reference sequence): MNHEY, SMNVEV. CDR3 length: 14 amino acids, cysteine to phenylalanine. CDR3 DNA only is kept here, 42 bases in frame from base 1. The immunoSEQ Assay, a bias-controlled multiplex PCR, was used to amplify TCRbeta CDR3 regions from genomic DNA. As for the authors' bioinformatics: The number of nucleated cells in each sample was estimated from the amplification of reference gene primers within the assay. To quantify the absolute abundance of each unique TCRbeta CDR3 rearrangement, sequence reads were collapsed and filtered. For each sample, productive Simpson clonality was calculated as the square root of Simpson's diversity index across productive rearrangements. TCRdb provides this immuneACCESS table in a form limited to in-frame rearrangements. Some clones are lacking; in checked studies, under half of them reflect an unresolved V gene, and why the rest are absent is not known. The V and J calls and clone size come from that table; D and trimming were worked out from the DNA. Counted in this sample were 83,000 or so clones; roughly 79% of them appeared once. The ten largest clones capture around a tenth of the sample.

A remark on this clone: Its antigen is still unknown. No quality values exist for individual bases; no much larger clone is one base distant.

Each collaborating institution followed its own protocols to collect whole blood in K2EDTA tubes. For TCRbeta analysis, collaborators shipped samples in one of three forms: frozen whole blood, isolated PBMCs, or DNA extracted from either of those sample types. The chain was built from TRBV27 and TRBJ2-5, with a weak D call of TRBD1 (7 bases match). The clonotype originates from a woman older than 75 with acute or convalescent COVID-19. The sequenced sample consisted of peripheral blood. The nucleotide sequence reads TGTGCCAGCAGTCAGGGGGGATCCCAAGAGACCCAGTACTTC. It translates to CASSQGGSQETQYF.